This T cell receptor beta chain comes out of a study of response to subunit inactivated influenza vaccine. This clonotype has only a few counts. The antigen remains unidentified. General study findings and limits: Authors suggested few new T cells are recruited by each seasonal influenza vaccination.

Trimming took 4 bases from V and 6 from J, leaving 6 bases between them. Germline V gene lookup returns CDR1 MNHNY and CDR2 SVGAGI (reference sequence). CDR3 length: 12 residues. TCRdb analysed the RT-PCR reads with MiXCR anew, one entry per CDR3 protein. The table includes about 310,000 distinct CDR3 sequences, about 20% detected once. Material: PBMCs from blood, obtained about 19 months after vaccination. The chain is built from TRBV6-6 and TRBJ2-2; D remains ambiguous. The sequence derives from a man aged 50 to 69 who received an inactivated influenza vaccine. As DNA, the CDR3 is TGTGCCAGCAGTTTGTACGCCGGGGAGCTGTTTTTT. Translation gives CASSLYAGELFF.